The 16 T cell receptor beta chains reported below all come from one sample, sequenced in a study of T cell responses to AZD1222 COVID-19 vaccine. TCRdb's copy holds only in-frame clones and misses some; the assay was immunoSEQ multiplex PCR. Of approximately 170,000 clones listed, roughly 94% are singletons. Specimen: peripheral blood, collected 28 days after the second AZD1222 dose. All receptors come from an adult who received the AZD1222 COVID-19 vaccine.

The chain combines TRBV30 with TRBJ1-1; TRBD1 might be the D (6 bases). V shed 2 bases and J shed 5 bases, with 15 bases lying between them. Germline V gene data show CDR1 as GTSNPN and CDR2 as SVGIG (reference sequence). CDR3 length: 14 residues. DNA for the CDR3: TGTGCCTGGAGTAAAAAGGGGGGGGGAACTGAAGCTTTCTTT. It codes for CAWSKKGGGTEAFF.

The CDR3 loop is CASSPGTGGHGYTF. The CDR3 DNA reads TGTGCCAGCTCACCTGGGACAGGGGGCCATGGCTACACCTTC. The rearrangement joins TRBV18 to TRBJ1-2; 12 nucleotides line up with TRBD1. J lost 6 bases, V lost 3 bases, and 2 bases had no gene match. This CDR3 is built from 14 residues. Germline assignment: CDR1 KGHSH and CDR2 LQKENI. The entire variable domain, with the rest obtained from reference TRBV18 and TRBJ1-2, is as follows: NAGVMQNPRHLVRRRGQEARLRCSPMKGHSHVYWYRQLPEEGLKFMVYLQKENIIDESGMPKERFSAEFPKEGPSILRIQQVVRGDSAAYFCASSPGTGGHGYTFGSGTRLTVV.

About this clone itself: Additional DNA sequences in this sample encode the identical CDR3. The gene calls are TRBV18 and TRBJ2-6, with D unresolved. The CDR3 contains 14 residues. Trimming pared 0 bases from V and 4 bases from J, leaving 4 bases between. The germline gives CDR1 KGHSH, CDR2 LQKENI. The CDR3 coding sequence is TGTGCCAGCTCACCACCATCCGGGGCCAACGTCCTGACTTTC. This codes for CASSPPSGANVLTF.

The rearrangement joins TRBV7-3 to TRBJ1-1; D possibly corresponds to TRBD1 (5 bases). Germline lookup yields CDR1 SGHTA and CDR2 FQGTGA. Trimming removed 2 bases from V and 1 base from J, with 8 bases in between. This CDR3 comprises 14 residues. CDR3 DNA sequence: TGTGCCAGCAGCTTATATAGGGGGAACACTGAAGCTTTCTTT. Protein product: CASSLYRGNTEAFF.

V usage is TRBV2 and J usage is TRBJ2-1, with D perhaps given as TRBD1 or TRBD2 (5 bases each). V was trimmed by 8 bases and J by 5 bases, leaving 16 bases between them. This CDR3 has 14 residues. Looked up from germline, CDR1 is SNHLY and CDR2 is FYNNEI. CDR3 residues: CASPRGELNNEQFF. In DNA form, the CDR3 reads TGTGCCAGCCCCCGAGGGGAACTTAACAATGAGCAGTTCTTC. The variable domain in full, completed from reference TRBV2 and TRBJ2-1, reads EPEVTQTPSHQVTQMGQEVILRCVPISNHLYFYWYRQILGQKVEFLVSFYNNEISEKSEIFDDQFSVERPDGSNFTLKIRSTKLEDSAMYFCASPRGELNNEQFFGPGTRLTVL.

V gene TRBV3-1 (or the pseudogene TRBV3-2) combines with J gene TRBJ1-1, with D perhaps TRBD1 (5 bases). Trimming cost V 4 bases and J 1 base, with 10 bases left between them. The CDR3 extends over 14 amino acids. The germline CDR1 and CDR2 sequences are LGHDT and YNNKEL (reference sequence). As DNA, the CDR3 is TGTGCCAGCAGCCCCGGGGCAGGGAACACTGAAGCTTTCTTT. Residues: CASSPGAGNTEAFF.

The chain couples TRBV30 to TRBJ1-5; TRBD1 is a possible D gene (5 bases). The CDR3 runs 15 residues. Trimming shortened V by 0 bases and J by 6 bases, and 15 bases separated the two germline ends. The germline V gene has CDR1 GTSNPN and CDR2 SVGIG (reference sequence). CDR3 protein: CAWSVSRSGGQPQHF. DNA for the CDR3: TGTGCCTGGAGTGTATCCAGATCTGGGGGTCAGCCCCAGCATTTT.

The V gene is TRBV18, the J gene TRBJ2-2; D gene unclear. Germline CDR1 KGHSH, CDR2 LQKENI. The CDR3 covers 14 residues. Trimming shortened V by 3 bases and J by 6 bases, and 11 bases separated the two germline ends. The CDR3 protein is CASSPGLLPGELFF. The CDR3 nucleotides read TGTGCCAGCTCACCGGGCCTCCTTCCCGGGGAGCTGTTTTTT.

The rearrangement uses TRBV11-2 and TRBJ1-1; D may be TRBD1 (5 bases). V lost 0 bases, J lost 4 bases, and 6 bases lay in between. Germline V gives CDR1 SGHAT, CDR2 FQNNGV. The CDR3 consists of 13 residues. This CDR3 reads CASSLEGGTEAFF. The CDR3 DNA is TGTGCCAGCAGCTTAGAGGGGGGCACTGAAGCTTTCTTT.

The chain carries TRBV6-5 and TRBJ1-1, with TRBD1 as a possible D gene (6 bases). Trimming removed 1 base at V and 6 bases at J, with 9 bases between. Germline V gives CDR1 MNHEY, CDR2 SVGAGI. This CDR3 is 13 amino acids long. CDR3 region: CASSYFRGSEAFF. In DNA, the CDR3 is TGTGCCAGCAGTTACTTCAGGGGCTCTGAAGCTTTCTTT.

The V gene is TRBV5-4, the J gene TRBJ2-3, with D maybe TRBD2 (6 bases). The CDR3 is 16 residues long. V was shortened by 3 bases and J by 2 bases, with 16 bases between the two germline ends. Germline-derived CDR1 and CDR2 are SGHNT and YYREEE (reference sequence). The CDR3 here is CASSSGLPSPTDTQYF. DNA of the CDR3: TGTGCCAGCAGCTCCGGACTACCCAGCCCCACAGATACGCAGTATTTT. Combining the CDR3 with reference TRBV5-4 and TRBJ2-3 gives the whole variable domain ETGVTQSPTHLIKTRGQQVTLRCSSQSGHNTVSWYQQALGQGPQFIFQYYREEENGRGNFPPRFSGLQFPNYSSELNVNALELDDSALYLCASSSGLPSPTDTQYFGPGTRLTVL.

The J gene is TRBJ2-3, the V gene TRBV9; D remains ambiguous. The CDR3 has 12 amino acids. V gave up 4 bases and J gave up 6 bases, with 9 bases separating them. CDR1 and CDR2 (germline): SGDLS, YYNGEE. This CDR3 reads CASSPTIDTQYF. CDR3 DNA: TGTGCCAGCAGCCCGACGATTGATACGCAGTATTTT.

The chain uses TRBV18 and TRBJ1-1; TRBD1 matches 7 bases. Germline V gene data show CDR1 as KGHSH and CDR2 as LQKENI. With 0 bases clipped from V and 0 bases from J, the junction kept 4 bases outside the gene matches. CDR3 length: 16 residues. CDR3 in amino acids: CASSPPGQYMNTEAFF. CDR3 sequence (DNA): TGTGCCAGCTCACCACCGGGACAGTACATGAACACTGAAGCTTTCTTT.

This clone was detected once. The J gene is TRBJ2-2, the V gene TRBV28, with D hard to call. The V gene lost 2 bases and the J gene lost 7 bases, with 5 bases spanning the gap. Germline V gives CDR1 MDHEN, CDR2 SYDVKM. This CDR3 is 12 amino acids long. The CDR3 DNA follows: TGTGCCAGCAGTTTAGGTGTCGGGGAGCTGTTTTTT. This codes for CASSLGVGELFF.

This chain connects TRBV28 to TRBJ1-5, with D perhaps TRBD1 (6 bases). Germline assignment: CDR1 MDHEN and CDR2 SYDVKM. V dropped 6 bases and J dropped 1 base, with 10 bases sitting between them. The CDR3 is 14 amino acids. The CDR3 is CASRQGGSNQPQHF. The DNA for the CDR3 is TGTGCCAGCAGACAAGGGGGGAGCAATCAGCCCCAGCATTTT.

The chain couples TRBV29-1 to TRBJ2-7; D is possibly TRBD2 (6 bases). In germline, CDR1 is SQVTM, CDR2 ANQGSEA. The CDR3 runs 14 residues. Between the trimmed V and J ends, which lost 6 bases and 4 bases, there was a span of 19 bases. The CDR3 loop reads CSVLSGDAGYEQYF. The DNA of the CDR3 is TGCAGCGTCCTTAGCGGAGACGCCGGGTACGAGCAGTACTTC.